This is a list of T cell receptor beta chains from one sample in a study of T cells after posttransplantation cyclophosphamide. TCRdb keeps only in-frame clones here, not all; method: immunoSEQ multiplex PCR. This table holds about 5,000 clones, about four fifths found once. The specimen comprised CD4+ T cells sorted from blood, sampled around 370 days after allogeneic stem cell transplant with posttransplant cyclophosphamide. All receptors derive from a male patient aged 45-60 years who received an allogeneic stem cell transplant from a related donor and was CMV-positive. Some T cells may be provided by the graft donor. Both conserved end residues are part of each CDR3. A D gene is named only where the DNA matches it firmly. Clone size is shown for a subset of rows, as once, few, many or a class of expanded clone.

V	D	J	size	CDR3	DNA
TRBV25-1	NA	TRBJ1-6	NA	CASSGDYNSPLHF	TGTGCCAGCAGTGGAGACTATAATTCACCCCTCCACTTT
TRBV13	TRBD1	TRBJ2-3	NA	CASSLGVGQGRDTQYF	TGTGCCAGCAGCTTAGGGGTGGGACAGGGTCGAGATACGCAGTATTTT
TRBV18	NA	TRBJ2-5	NA	CASSRDGEETQYF	TGTGCCAGCTCACGCGACGGGGAAGAGACCCAGTACTTC
TRBV10-3	NA	TRBJ1-1	NA	CAIRSTVGPSLDEAFF	TGTGCCATCAGGTCGACCGTGGGGCCCTCTCTGGATGAAGCTTTCTTT
TRBV29-1	NA	TRBJ2-1	few	CSVRALFSSYNEQFF	TGCAGCGTGAGGGCTTTATTTAGCTCCTACAATGAGCAGTTCTTC
TRBV5-4	NA	TRBJ2-5	NA	CASSPQGTGETQYF	TGTGCCAGCAGCCCCCAGGGAACGGGCGAGACCCAGTACTTC
TRBV5-1	TRBD2	TRBJ2-1	NA	CASSLMGGSGGSNEQFF	TGCGCCAGCAGCCTGATGGGAGGTAGCGGGGGGTCCAATGAGCAGTTCTTC
TRBV18	NA	TRBJ1-1	NA	CASSPGGASMNTEAFF	TGTGCCAGCTCACCTGGGGGGGCCTCCATGAACACTGAAGCTTTCTTT
TRBV15	TRBD2	TRBJ2-1	few	CATSGSGTNGVGEQFF	TGTGCCACCAGCGGGAGCGGGACTAACGGGGTCGGTGAGCAGTTCTTC
TRBV13	TRBD1	TRBJ1-4	few	CASSPGTGDEKLFF	TGTGCCAGCAGCCCCGGGACAGGGGATGAAAAACTGTTTTTT
TRBV4-1	NA	TRBJ2-5	NA	CASSQGGFRQETQYF	TGCGCCAGCAGCCAAGGGGGCTTCCGCCAAGAGACCCAGTACTTC
TRBV7-9	TRBD1	TRBJ2-7	few	CASSPIPGTGAYEQYF	TGTGCCAGCAGTCCTATCCCAGGGACAGGGGCCTACGAGCAGTACTTC
TRBV13	TRBD2	TRBJ2-3	NA	CASSLGFLAGAPSTDTQYF	TGTGCCAGCAGCTTAGGCTTTCTAGCGGGCGCGCCTAGCACAGATACGCAGTATTTT
TRBV18	TRBD1	TRBJ2-5	NA	CASSLAGTDQETQYF	TGTGCCAGCTCTCTCGCCGGGACAGACCAAGAGACCCAGTACTTC
TRBV5-1	TRBD1	TRBJ2-2	NA	CASSPGTGNTGELFF	TGCGCCAGCAGCCCCGGGACAGGGAACACCGGGGAGCTGTTTTTT
TRBV5-1	NA	TRBJ2-3	NA	CATARGSFTDTQYF	TGCGCCACCGCAAGAGGATCTTTCACAGATACGCAGTATTTT
TRBV5-1	TRBD1	TRBJ1-1	NA	CASSFTGGDTEAFF	TGCGCCAGCAGCTTCACAGGGGGGGACACTGAAGCTTTCTTT
TRBV10-1	TRBD1	TRBJ1-2	NA	CASSSTGYNGYTF	TGCGCCAGCAGTTCGACAGGGTATAATGGCTACACCTTC
TRBV6-5	TRBD1	TRBJ2-7	NA	CASSFLGQGNEQYF	TGTGCCAGCAGCTTCCTGGGACAGGGCAACGAGCAGTACTTC
TRBV7-9	TRBD1	TRBJ1-2	NA	CASSLAGQGSYGYTF	TGTGCCAGCAGCTTAGCGGGACAGGGGTCCTATGGCTACACCTTC
TRBV18	TRBD2	TRBJ2-1	once	CASSPRGGSYNEQFF	TGTGCCAGCTCACCACGCGGGGGATCCTACAATGAGCAGTTCTTC
TRBV30	NA	TRBJ1-3	NA	CAWSVTAGNTIYF	TGTGCCTGGAGTGTCACAGCCGGAAACACCATATATTTT
TRBV7-2	NA	TRBJ1-5	NA	CASSLSGISNQPQHF	TGTGCCAGCAGCTTATCGGGGATAAGCAATCAGCCCCAGCATTTT
TRBV5-4	NA	TRBJ1-2	NA	CASTLDFVGVNGYTF	TGTGCCAGCACCTTGGATTTTGTAGGGGTAAATGGCTACACCTTC
TRBV21-1	NA	TRBJ2-1	once	CAILIRAGGLAGGGEQFF	TGTGCCATACTTATCAGGGCCGGGGGACTAGCGGGAGGGGGTGAGCAGTTCTTC
TRBV7-2	NA	TRBJ1-1	NA	CASSSQGRWTEAFF	TGTGCCAGCAGCTCTCAGGGGAGATGGACTGAAGCTTTCTTT
TRBV2	NA	TRBJ2-3	NA	CASSVGSDRTDTQYF	TGTGCCAGCAGTGTTGGGAGCGACCGCACAGATACGCAGTATTTT
TRBV9	NA	TRBJ1-4	few	CASSLTTTPTNEKLFF	TGTGCCAGCAGCCTTACTACAACGCCAACTAATGAAAAACTGTTTTTT
TRBV18	TRBD1	TRBJ1-1	NA	CASSPRDRGSNTEAFF	TGTGCCAGCTCACCTCGGGACAGGGGATCGAACACTGAAGCTTTCTTT
TRBV5-1	NA	TRBJ2-6	once	CASSPDTSGANVLTF	TGCGCCAGCAGCCCCGACACGAGTGGGGCCAACGTCCTGACTTTC
TRBV19	NA	TRBJ2-7	NA	CASSIHGEARSDLEQYF	TGTGCCAGTAGTATCCACGGCGAGGCTAGGTCTGATCTGGAGCAGTACTTC
TRBV28	NA	TRBJ1-3	once	CASSFGGTSGNTIYF	TGTGCCAGCAGTTTTGGGGGGACCTCTGGAAACACCATATATTTT
TRBV18	TRBD1	TRBJ1-1	large	CASSPMGDRGSTEAFF	TGTGCCAGCTCACCAATGGGGGACAGGGGGTCCACTGAAGCTTTCTTT
TRBV10-3	TRBD1	TRBJ1-1	once	CAIRGTGNTEAFF	TGTGCCATCAGAGGGACAGGGAACACTGAAGCTTTCTTT
TRBV5-6	NA	TRBJ1-2	NA	CASSLYGGYGRHSYGYTF	TGTGCCAGCAGCTTGTACGGTGGGTACGGCCGGCACAGCTATGGCTACACCTTC
TRBV7-8	NA	TRBJ2-5	NA	CAGGRETQYF	TGTGCCGGGGGCCGGGAGACCCAGTACTTC
TRBV18	TRBD1	TRBJ1-2	NA	CASSPDSGGTYGYTF	TGTGCCAGCTCACCAGATTCAGGGGGTACCTATGGCTACACCTTC
TRBV6-5	NA	TRBJ2-1	NA	CASSYQGFGAHEQFF	TGTGCCAGCAGTTACCAGGGTTTTGGTGCCCATGAGCAGTTCTTC
TRBV7-2	TRBD2	TRBJ2-7	NA	CASSLGAGGEQYF	TGTGCCAGCAGCTTAGGAGCGGGAGGCGAGCAGTACTTC
TRBV25-1	NA	TRBJ1-1	NA	CASSEGGGRDTEAFF	TGTGCCAGCAGTGAAGGAGGTGGGAGGGACACTGAAGCTTTCTTT
TRBV6-1	TRBD2	TRBJ2-3	few	CASRPGTSGRDTQYF	TGTGCCAGCAGGCCCGGGACTAGCGGGAGGGACACGCAGTATTTT
TRBV14	NA	TRBJ2-7	NA	CASSREGLYEQYF	TGTGCCAGCAGCCGGGAAGGACTCTACGAGCAGTACTTC
TRBV11-2	NA	TRBJ2-7	few	CASSAPWGRGFYEQYF	TGTGCCAGCAGCGCCCCCTGGGGCAGGGGATTCTACGAGCAGTACTTC
TRBV5-6	TRBD1	TRBJ1-2	once	CASSLYARGRFGYTF	TGTGCCAGCAGCTTGTACGCCAGGGGGCGGTTTGGCTACACCTTC
TRBV9	NA	TRBJ1-1	few	CASSELSGGTEAFF	TGTGCCAGCAGCGAACTCTCCGGGGGGACTGAAGCTTTCTTT